This T cell receptor (beta chain) was identified in a study of vaccination effects on CD4 cells after COVID-19 (dated by TCRdb to about 2022). For the study in its entirety: Post-vaccine samples across the study were collected a median of 72 days after the second dose, with a range of 14 to 241. Altogether, 10 COVID-19 convalescent patients and a few SARS-CoV-2-naive healthy vaccine recipients made up the full study. The Oncomine TCR Beta short-read assay on an Illumina iSeq 100 was used to sequence cultures from other donors in the study. In both COVID-19 convalescent patients and infection-naive vaccine recipients, the study compared SARS-CoV-2 spike-specific CD4+ TCR repertoires from before mRNA vaccination with those from after it. On the study overall, not on this receptor specifically: Limitations of the study were the small number of convalescent patients and the absence of early post-infection timepoints. Among healthy vaccine recipients, nearly all vaccine-induced clones were SARS-CoV-2 mono-reactive, and just 1 of 255 was cross-reactive with common cold coronaviruses. At late post-vaccination timepoints, both infection-induced and vaccine-induced clones showed marked clonal contraction, consistent with waning T cell responses.

The CDR3, from cysteine to phenylalanine, totals 18 residues. The read is trimmed to its CDR3 DNA, 54 bases read in frame from base 1. Via the germline V gene (reference sequence), CDR1 is LNHDA and CDR2 SQIVND. Deletion took 4 bases off V and 4 bases off J, with a span of 22 bases between the germline ends. The library was made by the immunoSEQ multiplex PCR assay. DNA from the cultured and isolated CD4+ T cells underwent TCR beta CDR3 sequencing. From the authors' description of their analysis: The analysis removed non-productive TCR sequences, trimmed reads to the CDR3 region, and retained only CDR3s that were 7 or more amino acids long. The MANAFEST web app was used to pick out antigen-specific clonotypes by comparing their expansion in peptide wells with that in reference cultures. For clones to be considered positive, expansion at FDR<0.05 versus reference and all other wells, an odds ratio above 5, and a frequency above 0.1% in two replicate wells were required. Cross-reactive clonotypes were defined as significantly expanded in SARS-CoV-2 spike wells and in at least one common cold coronavirus spike condition. CDR3 similarity was assessed by Levenshtein distance using the stringdist R package, and unrooted trees were constructed with ape in R 3.6.1. TCRdb limited this immuneACCESS table to in-frame rearrangements with V and J called. A share of clones is missing; checked studies link under half to unresolved V genes, and the rest is unexplained. The D gene and trimming were derived from the DNA, and the V and J assignments and clone size from that table. This sample gives more than 65,000 clones in total; about 80% of them show up just once. The ten biggest clones cover approximately 1.2% of the sample.

To identify antigen-specific CD4+ T cell clonotypes by their expansion, the ViraFEST assay first stimulated PBMC with viral peptide pools and then applied TCR sequencing. After around 10 days of culture, CD4+ T cells were isolated with the EasySep CD4+ T cell isolation kit. Each participant received two doses of an mRNA SARS-CoV-2 vaccine, either BNT162b2 or mRNA-1273. Negative nucleocapsid antibody results before and after vaccination confirmed that the healthy vaccine recipients had no prior SARS-CoV-2 infection. Over 1.5 million PBMC per well were cultured with 10 ug/ml peptides in IMDM containing about 5% human AB serum, roughly 10 IU/ml IL-2 and gentamicin. Half of the culture medium was replaced with fresh IL-2-containing medium on days 3 and 7. Each peptide stimulation condition was cultured in triplicate wells unless otherwise noted. Using Ficoll-Paque Plus gradient centrifugation, PBMC were separated from whole blood and then either used fresh or cryopreserved at -140C. The overlapping peptide pools covered the spike proteins of SARS-CoV-2 and of the common cold coronaviruses HCoV-NL63, HCoV-OC43 and HCoV-229E. Genomic DNA was extracted from cultured CD4+ T cells with the QIAamp micro DNA kit.

Note on this clone: It has no known antigen specificity. No per-base quality is available; no much larger clone lies one base away.

The chain links TRBV19 with TRBJ2-2; the D segment might be TRBD1 or TRBD2, since each matches 6 bases. The source was CD4+ T cells from PBMCs cultured with HCoV-229E spike peptides, collected after COVID-19 vaccination. The meaning of the sample's cell subset or site label: HCoV-229E spike overlapping peptide pool stimulation. This receptor was identified in a human donor who received a COVID-19 vaccine. The base sequence is TGTGCCAGTAGTAGGGCTTCGGGGTCGGGGGCTAGCACCGGGGAGCTGTTTTTT. Translated, this is CASSRASGSGASTGELFF. The reference TRBV19 and TRBJ2-2 proteins fill in what lies around the CDR3, so the full variable domain reads DGGITQSPKYLFRKEGQNVTLSCEQNLNHDAMYWYRQDPGQGLRLIYYSQIVNDFQKGDIAEGYSVSREKKESFPLTVTSAQKNPTAFYLCASSRASGSGASTGELFFGEGSRLTVL.